This TCR beta chain came from a study of cytomegalovirus exposure and HLA in healthy donors. Primers: 60 Vbeta forward and 13 Jbeta reverse. Libraries were prepared by immunoSEQ multiplex PCR; TCRdb keeps only in-frame clonotypes and omits some of them. Here the sample spans 130,000 or so clones, 60% to 80% being singletons. Sequenced sample: PBMCs. The receptor was isolated from a man aged 45-65 years in good health and CMV-seropositive.

The CDR3 spells CASSDGQGDTQYF. The DNA for the CDR3 is TGTGCCAGCAGTGACGGACAGGGAGATACGCAGTATTTT. The V call is TRBV2, the J call TRBJ2-3; TRBD1 agrees at 8 bases. There are 13 residues in the CDR3. The germline V gene encodes CDR1 SNHLY and CDR2 FYNNEI. Trimming at V came to 3 bases and at J to 5 bases, leaving 1 base not matched to a gene.